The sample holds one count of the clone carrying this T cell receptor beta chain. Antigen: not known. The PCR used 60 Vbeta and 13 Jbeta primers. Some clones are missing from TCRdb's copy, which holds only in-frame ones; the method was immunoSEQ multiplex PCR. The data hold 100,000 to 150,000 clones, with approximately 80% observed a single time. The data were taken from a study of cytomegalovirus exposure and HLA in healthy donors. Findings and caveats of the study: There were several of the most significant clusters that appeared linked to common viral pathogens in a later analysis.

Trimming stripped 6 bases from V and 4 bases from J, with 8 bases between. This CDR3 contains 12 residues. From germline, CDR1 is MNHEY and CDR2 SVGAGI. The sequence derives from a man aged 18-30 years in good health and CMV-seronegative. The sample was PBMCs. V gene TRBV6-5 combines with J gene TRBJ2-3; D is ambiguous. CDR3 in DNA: TGTGCCAGCAGCCCTTTTCCAGATACGCAGTATTTT. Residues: CASSPFPDTQYF.